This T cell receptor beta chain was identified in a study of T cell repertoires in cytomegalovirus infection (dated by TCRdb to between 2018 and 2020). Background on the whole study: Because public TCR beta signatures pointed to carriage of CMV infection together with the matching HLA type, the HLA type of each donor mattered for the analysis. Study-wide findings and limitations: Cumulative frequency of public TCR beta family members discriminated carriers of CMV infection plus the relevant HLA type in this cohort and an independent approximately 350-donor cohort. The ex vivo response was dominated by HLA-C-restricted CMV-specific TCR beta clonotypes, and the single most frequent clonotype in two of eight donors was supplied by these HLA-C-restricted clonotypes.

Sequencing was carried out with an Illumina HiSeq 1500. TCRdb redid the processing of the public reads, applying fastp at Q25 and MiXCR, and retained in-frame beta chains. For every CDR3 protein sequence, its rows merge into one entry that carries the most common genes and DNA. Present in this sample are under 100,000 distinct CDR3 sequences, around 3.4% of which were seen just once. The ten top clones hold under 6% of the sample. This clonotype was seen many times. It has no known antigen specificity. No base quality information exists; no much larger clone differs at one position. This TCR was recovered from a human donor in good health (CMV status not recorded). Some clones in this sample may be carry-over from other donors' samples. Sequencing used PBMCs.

In nucleotides, the sequence is TGTGCCAGCAGTGATATGCTCAGGGATAATTCACCCCTCCACTTT. It specifies CASSDMLRDNSPLHF. The chain is made from TRBV2 and TRBJ1-6, with a weak D call of TRBD1 (5 bases match). The germline V gene provides CDR1 SNHLY and CDR2 FYNNEI. The CDR3 starts with the cysteine, ends with the phenylalanine, and has 15 residues. Of all the DNA, just the CDR3 is kept, 45 bases in frame from base 1. The V end loses 3 bases and the J end loses 5 bases, and a stretch of 11 bases separates them. Extended through the reference TRBV2 and TRBJ1-6 proteins, this CDR3 yields the full variable domain: EPEVTQTPSHQVTQMGQEVILRCVPISNHLYFYWYRQILGQKVEFLVSFYNNEISEKSEIFDDQFSVERPDGSNFTLKIRSTKLEDSAMYFCASSDMLRDNSPLHFGNGTRLTVT.